This TCR beta chain is from a study of T-cell reconstitution after alpha-beta-depleted transplantation in children. The study's findings and limits: At one year after transplant, newly produced T cells mostly accounted for T-cell counts and diversity. Reported findings indicate that, about two months after transplant, alpha-beta T cells came from several hundred expanded clones, which were derived from non-depleted graft cells. From surviving recipient T cells and thymic progenitors came the high day-60 TCRbeta diversity observed in some patients.

Unique molecular identifiers were used in preparing the TCRbeta library. TCRdb reprocessed the PCR reads with MiXCR, giving one entry per CDR3 protein. The sample has 200,000 to 250,000 distinct CDR3 sequences; under 8.5% are singletons. Note on this clonotype: Its antigen is unknown.

The CDR3 runs 17 residues. The germline gives CDR1 LGHNT, CDR2 FRNRAP. The trim removed 6 bases at V and 7 bases at J, leaving 13 bases unmatched. The genes are TRBV12-5 and TRBJ1-4; 11 positions agree with TRBD1. The clonotype originates from a male patient between 2 and 10 years old who had a stem cell transplant for acute myeloid leukemia, so the T cells may come from the graft donor. Sequenced material: PBMCs, mostly from graft donor cells, taken 360 days after TCRalphabeta/CD19-depleted stem cell transplant. The CDR3 DNA reads as TGTGCTAGTGGCCCTGGGACAGGGGGTCCGACGGGTGAAAAACTGTTTTTT. Protein: CASGPGTGGPTGEKLFF.